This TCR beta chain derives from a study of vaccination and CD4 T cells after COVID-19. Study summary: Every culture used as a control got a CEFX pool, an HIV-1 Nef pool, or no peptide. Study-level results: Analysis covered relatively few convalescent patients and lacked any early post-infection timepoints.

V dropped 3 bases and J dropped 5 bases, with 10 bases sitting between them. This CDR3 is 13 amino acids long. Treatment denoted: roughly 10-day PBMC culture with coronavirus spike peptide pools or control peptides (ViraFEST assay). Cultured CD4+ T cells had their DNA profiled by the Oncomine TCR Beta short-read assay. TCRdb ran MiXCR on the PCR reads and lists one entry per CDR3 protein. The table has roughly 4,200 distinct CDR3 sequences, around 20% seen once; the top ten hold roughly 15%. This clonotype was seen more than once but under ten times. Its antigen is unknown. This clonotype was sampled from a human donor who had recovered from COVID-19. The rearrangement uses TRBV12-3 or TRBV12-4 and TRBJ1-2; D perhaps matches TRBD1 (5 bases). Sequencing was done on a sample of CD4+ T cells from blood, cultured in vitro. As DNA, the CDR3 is TGTGCCAGCAGTTTTCGGGGGGGTTATGGCTACACCTTC. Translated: CASSFRGGYGYTF.